This TCR beta chain was sequenced for a study of blood T cell repertoires in COVID-19. As for the study in general: The study drew acute and convalescent COVID-19 samples from the United States, Italy and Spain. Sources were T cells, B-cell-depleted T cells, or PBMCs; the material itself was cDNA or gDNA.

The germline CDR1 and CDR2 sequences are SGHNT and YYREEE (reference sequence). J was trimmed by 4 bases and V by 4 bases; bases with no gene match: 11. The CDR3 covers 16 residues. Per the study methods: Amplifying reference gene primers gave estimates of nucleated cell counts. TCRdb's copy holds only in-frame clones and misses some; the assay was immunoSEQ multiplex PCR. That table is the source of V, J and clone size, and D and trimming were worked out from the DNA. The repertoire holds roughly 200,000 clones, 80% to 90% seen once, with more than 1.4% in the top ten. The sequenced sample was peripheral blood. This rearrangement joins TRBV5-4 to TRBJ1-2, with 9 positions matching TRBD1. The receptor's source is a man aged 18-30 years with active or convalescent COVID-19. CDR3 nucleotides: TGTGCCAGCAGCGGGGGAGGACAGGGGAGGGGCTATGGCTACACCTTC. Its protein product is CASSGGGQGRGYGYTF. Combining the CDR3 with reference TRBV5-4 and TRBJ1-2 gives the whole variable domain ETGVTQSPTHLIKTRGQQVTLRCSSQSGHNTVSWYQQALGQGPQFIFQYYREEENGRGNFPPRFSGLQFPNYSSELNVNALELDDSALYLCASSGGGQGRGYGYTFGSGTRLTVV.